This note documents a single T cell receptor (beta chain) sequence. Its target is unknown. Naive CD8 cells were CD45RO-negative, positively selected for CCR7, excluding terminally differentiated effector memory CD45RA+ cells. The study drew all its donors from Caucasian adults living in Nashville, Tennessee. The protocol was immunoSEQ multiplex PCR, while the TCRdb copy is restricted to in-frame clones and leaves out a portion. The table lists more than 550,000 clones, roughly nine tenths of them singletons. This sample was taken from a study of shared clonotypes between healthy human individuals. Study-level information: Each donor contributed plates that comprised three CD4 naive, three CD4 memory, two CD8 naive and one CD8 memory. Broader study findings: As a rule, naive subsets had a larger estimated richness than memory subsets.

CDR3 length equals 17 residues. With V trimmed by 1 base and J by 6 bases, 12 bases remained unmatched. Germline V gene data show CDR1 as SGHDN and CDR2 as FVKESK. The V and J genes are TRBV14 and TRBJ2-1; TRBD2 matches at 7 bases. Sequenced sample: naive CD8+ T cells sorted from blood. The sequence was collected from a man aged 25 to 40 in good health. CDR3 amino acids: CASSQVTGILAFNEQFF. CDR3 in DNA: TGTGCCAGCAGCCAAGTAACGGGTATACTAGCGTTCAATGAGCAGTTCTTC.